Listed here are 11 T cell receptor beta chains from one sample, sequenced in a study of shared clonotypes between healthy human individuals. Produced via immunoSEQ multiplex PCR; TCRdb's table is partial and in-frame only. The sample lists 660,000 or so clones; 90% to 97% were seen once. As defined, naive CD8 cells were CD45RO-negative and positively selected for CCR7, with terminally differentiated effector memory CD45RA+ cells excluded. Material for sequencing was naive CD8+ T cells sorted from blood. The receptor set was obtained from a woman aged 25 to 39 in good health.

V gene TRBV7-9 combines with J gene TRBJ2-7; no clear D gene. In germline, CDR1 is SEHNR, CDR2 FQNEAQ (reference sequence). The CDR3 has 12 amino acids. Trimming took 4 bases from V and 5 from J, leaving 9 bases between them. Written as DNA, the CDR3 is TGTGCCAGCAGCTCGGGCACGAACGAGCAGTACTTC. Its protein is CASSSGTNEQYF.

The chain uses TRBV5-4 and TRBJ2-2; D might be TRBD2 (6 bases). CDR1 is SGHNT and CDR2 is YYREEE in the germline V gene (reference sequence). Trimming pared 6 bases from V and 3 bases from J, leaving 15 bases between. The CDR3 spans 15 residues. As DNA, the CDR3 is TGTGCCAGCACCGGGACTGGAACCGACACCGGGGAGCTGTTTTTT. This gives the protein CASTGTGTDTGELFF.

The chain has TRBV6-5 and TRBJ1-5; D remains unclear. This CDR3 has 12 amino acids. Germline V gives CDR1 MNHEY, CDR2 SVGAGI. Trimming removed 5 bases from V and 7 bases from J, with 9 bases in between. CDR3 bases: TGTGCCAGCAGTACCTTCCAACAGCCCCAGCATTTT. Its protein is CASSTFQQPQHF.

J is TRBJ1-5 and V is TRBV19, with D unresolved. There are 12 residues in the CDR3. With 11 bases removed from V and 5 bases from J, the gap between germline ends came to 13 bases. Germline values: CDR1 LNHDA, CDR2 SQIVND (reference sequence). Here the CDR3 reads CAVGGLDQPQHF. The CDR3 DNA reads as TGTGCCGTAGGAGGGCTTGATCAGCCCCAGCATTTT.

With respect to this clone: Different DNA sequences within this sample yield the same CDR3. The chain uses TRBV27 and TRBJ1-5; no firm D call. Germline-derived CDR1 and CDR2 are MNHEY and SMNVEV (reference sequence). Trimming took 6 bases from V and 1 from J, leaving 10 bases between them. This CDR3 spans 14 amino acids. The CDR3 sequence: CASSLVGSNQPQHF. In DNA, the CDR3 is TGTGCCAGCAGCCTTGTGGGGAGCAATCAGCCCCAGCATTTT.

J is TRBJ1-3 and V is TRBV5-8; D not certain. This CDR3 region has 15 residues. Germline V gives CDR1 SGHTS, CDR2 YDEGEE. Trimming took 7 bases from V and 4 from J, leaving 18 bases between them. The chain's CDR3 is CASCPGVSGGNTIYF. CDR3 in DNA: TGTGCCAGCTGTCCGGGTGTATCGGGGGGAAACACCATATATTTT.

The rearrangement links TRBV28 to TRBJ2-7; either TRBD1 or TRBD2 may supply D (5 bases each). The V gene's germline CDR1 is MDHEN and CDR2 SYDVKM. The CDR3 consists of 15 residues. V gave up 0 bases and J gave up 2 bases, with 11 bases separating them. In DNA form, the CDR3 reads TGTGCCAGCAGTTTATGGGGACGGGATACCTACGAGCAGTACTTC. It translates to CASSLWGRDTYEQYF.

This chain uses TRBV7-2 with TRBJ2-6; no clear D. The CDR3 has 17 residues. V was clipped by 4 bases and J by 1 base, with 14 bases between them. The germline CDR1 and CDR2 sequences are SGHTA and FQGNSA. This chain's CDR3 is CASSSGLPGSGANVLTF. The DNA of the CDR3 is TGTGCCAGCAGCTCAGGCCTCCCCGGGTCTGGGGCCAACGTCCTGACTTTC.

The V and J genes are TRBV6-1 and TRBJ1-1, with D tentatively TRBD1 (5 bases). The CDR3 totals 16 residues. V lost 2 bases to trimming and J lost 0 bases, with 13 bases between them. CDR1 MNHNS and CDR2 SASEGT come from the germline V gene. Written as DNA, the CDR3 is TGTGCCAGCAGTGAATACTCAGGGCTTATGAACACTGAAGCTTTCTTT. Protein product: CASSEYSGLMNTEAFF.

The count of this clone is one. This chain uses TRBV27 with TRBJ2-3; a possible D gene is TRBD2 (6 bases). This CDR3 is built from 16 residues. Looked up from germline, CDR1 is MNHEY and CDR2 is SMNVEV (reference sequence). V shed 0 bases and J shed 2 bases, with 12 bases lying between them. CDR3 residues: CASSLSAGSATDTQYF. Here the CDR3 DNA reads TGTGCCAGCAGTTTATCGGCGGGATCCGCCACAGATACGCAGTATTTT.

The chain combines TRBV2 with TRBJ2-3; D perhaps matches TRBD1 (6 bases). V was trimmed by 6 bases and J by 3 bases, leaving 22 bases between them. This CDR3 comprises 17 residues. CDR1 is SNHLY and CDR2 is FYNNEI in the germline V gene. CDR3 DNA: TGTGCCAGCAGCACCTCGGACAGAGCAAAGGGGACAGATACGCAGTATTTT. Translating gives CASSTSDRAKGTDTQYF.